This TCR beta chain was profiled in a study of human T cells and chemical hapten exposure. Described time point: pre-sensitization, week 0. Described treatment: therapeutic diphenylcyclopropenone sensitization with weekly scalp DPC. This CDR3 is 14 amino acids long. Germline CDR1 is SGHRS and CDR2 is YFSETQ. Trimming removed 4 bases at V and 9 bases at J, with 14 bases between. On this clonotype itself: The antigen is not known.

Study results and limitations: No shift was seen in TCRs above 1 in 1000 frequency with DPC sensitization. PT1 expanded TCR numbers tracked positively with patch test score.

Methods used by the authors: The number of TCRs in each sample had a median of approximately 99,000 and spanned roughly 23,224 to 750,000. TCRdb itself ran the RACE reads through MiXCR, one entry per CDR3 protein. Clone size and V and J calls follow TCRdb, not the original study. Found here are roughly 100,000 distinct CDR3 sequences, 12% of them singletons; the top ten hold around 1.5%. The chain carries TRBV5-1 and TRBJ1-6; TRBD1 might be the D (5 bases). Here the sequenced sample was whole blood, taken in connection with sensitization to the hapten diphenylcyclopropenone (DPC). The receptor's source is a woman aged 50 to 60 with alopecia areata. Some clones in this sample may be carry-over from other donors' samples. The CDR3 DNA sequence: TGCGCCAGCAGCCAGAGGGACTCCGGTTCACCCCTCCACTTT. It is translated as CASSQRDSGSPLHF.